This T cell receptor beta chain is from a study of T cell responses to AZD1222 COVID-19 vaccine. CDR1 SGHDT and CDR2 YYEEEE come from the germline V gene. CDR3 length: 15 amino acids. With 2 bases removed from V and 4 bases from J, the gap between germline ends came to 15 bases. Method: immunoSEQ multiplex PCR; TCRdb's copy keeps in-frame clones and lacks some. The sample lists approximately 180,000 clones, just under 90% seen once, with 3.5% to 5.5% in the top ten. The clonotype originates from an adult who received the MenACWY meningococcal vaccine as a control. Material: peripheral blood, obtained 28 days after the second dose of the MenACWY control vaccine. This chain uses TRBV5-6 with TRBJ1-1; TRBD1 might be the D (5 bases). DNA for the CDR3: TGTGCCAGCAGCTTCCCATGGGGGAAGGGCACTGAAGCTTTCTTT. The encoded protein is CASSFPWGKGTEAFF.